This T cell receptor beta chain is from a study of T-cell reconstitution after alpha-beta-depleted transplantation in children. Germline trimming cut 8 bases from V and 6 bases from J; bases unmatched to any gene: 7. This CDR3 has 14 residues. Broader study findings: The high TCRbeta diversity at day 60 in some patients came from surviving recipient T cells and thymic progenitors. There were reportedly several hundred expanded graft clones from which alpha-beta T cells came about two months after transplant. T-cell numbers and diversity, one year after transplant, stemmed largely from T cells that were newly produced.

The TCRbeta library was prepared with unique molecular identifiers. TCRdb reanalysed the PCR reads using MiXCR and keeps one entry per CDR3 protein. This sample yields around 700,000 distinct CDR3 sequences, of which roughly 14% are seen a single time; about 0.79% belongs to the top ten. This clonotype showed up many times. Its antigen remains unknown. The chain combines TRBV12-3 or TRBV12-4 with TRBJ2-1; 10 bases agree with TRBD2. The source is a girl aged 2-15 years with congenital amegakaryocytic thrombocytopenia, due to receive a stem cell transplant. Source: PBMCs, taken before TCRalphabeta/CD19-depleted stem cell transplant. The CDR3 region has the DNA TGTGCCAGCGTCCCTAGCGGGAGTGCCAATGAGCAGTTCTTC. Its translation: CASVPSGSANEQFF.